Described below is a single T cell receptor beta chain sequence and its context. Its matching antigen is unknown. Using immunoSEQ multiplex PCR, the repertoire was profiled, and TCRdb retains in-frame clones only, with some absent. In the table there are approximately 32,000 clones, 85% to 90% of which are singletons. The V end lost 3 bases, the J end lost 0 bases, and 13 bases lay between the germline ends. In germline, CDR1 is SGHVS, CDR2 FQNEAQ. CDR3 size: 16 residues. The data stem from a study of T cells after posttransplantation cyclophosphamide. General study results and limits: Later blood repertoires were often dominated by clones from the donor CD8+ memory compartment.

Sequencing input: PBMCs. The TCR comes from a woman in her thirties or forties with a blood cancer, CMV-positive, and with a related stem cell donor. This rearrangement joins TRBV7-8 to TRBJ2-3; a weak D match, TRBD1 (6 bases). CDR3 sequence: CASSFRDRPSTDTQYF. The CDR3 DNA follows: TGTGCCAGCAGCTTCCGAGACAGGCCTAGCACAGATACGCAGTATTTT.